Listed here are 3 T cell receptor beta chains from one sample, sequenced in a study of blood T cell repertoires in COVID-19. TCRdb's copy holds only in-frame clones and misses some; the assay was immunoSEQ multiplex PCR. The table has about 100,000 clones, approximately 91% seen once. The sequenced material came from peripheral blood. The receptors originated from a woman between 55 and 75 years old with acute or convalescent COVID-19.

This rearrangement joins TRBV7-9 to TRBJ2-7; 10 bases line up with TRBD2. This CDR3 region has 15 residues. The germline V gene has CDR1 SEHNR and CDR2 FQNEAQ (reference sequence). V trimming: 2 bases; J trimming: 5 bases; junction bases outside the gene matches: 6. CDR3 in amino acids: CASSLSASGSDEQYF. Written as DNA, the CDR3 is TGTGCCAGCAGCTTATCGGCTAGCGGGAGTGACGAGCAGTACTTC.

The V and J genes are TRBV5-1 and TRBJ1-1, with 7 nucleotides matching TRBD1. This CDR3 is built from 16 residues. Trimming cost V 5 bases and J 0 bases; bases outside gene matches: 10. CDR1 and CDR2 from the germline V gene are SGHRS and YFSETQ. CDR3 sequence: CASRGGFSTVNTEAFF. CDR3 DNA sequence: TGCGCCAGCAGAGGGGGCTTCTCTACGGTGAACACTGAAGCTTTCTTT.

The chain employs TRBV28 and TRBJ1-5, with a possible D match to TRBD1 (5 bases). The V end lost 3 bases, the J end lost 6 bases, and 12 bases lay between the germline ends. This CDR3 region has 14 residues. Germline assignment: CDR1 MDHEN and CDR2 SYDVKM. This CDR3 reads CASSLGGPSQPQHF. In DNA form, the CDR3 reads TGTGCCAGCAGTTTGGGGGGTCCTAGTCAGCCCCAGCATTTT.